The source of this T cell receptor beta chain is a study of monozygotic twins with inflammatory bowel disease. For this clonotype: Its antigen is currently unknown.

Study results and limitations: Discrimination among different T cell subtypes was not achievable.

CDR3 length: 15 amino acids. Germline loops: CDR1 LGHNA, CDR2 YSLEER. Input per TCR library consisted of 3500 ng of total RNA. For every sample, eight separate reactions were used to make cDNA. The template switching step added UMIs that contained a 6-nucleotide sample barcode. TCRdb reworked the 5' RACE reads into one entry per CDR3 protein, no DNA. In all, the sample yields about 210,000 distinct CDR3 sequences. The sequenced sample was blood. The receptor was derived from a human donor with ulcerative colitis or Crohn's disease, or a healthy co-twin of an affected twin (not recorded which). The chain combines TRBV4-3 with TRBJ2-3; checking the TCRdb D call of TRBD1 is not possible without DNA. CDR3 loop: CASSQARVGVDTQYF.